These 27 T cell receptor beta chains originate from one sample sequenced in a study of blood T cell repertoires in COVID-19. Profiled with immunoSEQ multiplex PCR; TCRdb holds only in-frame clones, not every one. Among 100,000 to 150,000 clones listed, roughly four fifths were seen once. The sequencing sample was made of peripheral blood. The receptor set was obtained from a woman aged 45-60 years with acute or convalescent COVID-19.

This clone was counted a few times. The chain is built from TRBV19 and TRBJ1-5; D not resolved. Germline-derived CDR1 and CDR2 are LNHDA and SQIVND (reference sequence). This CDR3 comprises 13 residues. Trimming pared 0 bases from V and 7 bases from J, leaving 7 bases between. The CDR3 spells CASSIDQLQPQHF. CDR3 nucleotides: TGTGCCAGTAGTATAGACCAGTTACAGCCCCAGCATTTT. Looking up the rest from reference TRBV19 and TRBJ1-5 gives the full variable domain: DGGITQSPKYLFRKEGQNVTLSCEQNLNHDAMYWYRQDPGQGLRLIYYSQIVNDFQKGDIAEGYSVSREKKESFPLTVTSAQKNPTAFYLCASSIDQLQPQHFGDGTRLSIL.

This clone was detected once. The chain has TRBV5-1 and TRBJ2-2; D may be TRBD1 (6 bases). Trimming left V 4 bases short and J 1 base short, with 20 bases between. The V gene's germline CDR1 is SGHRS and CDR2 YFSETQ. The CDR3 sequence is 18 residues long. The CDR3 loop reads CASSPSSPGQLNTGELFF. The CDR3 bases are TGCGCCAGCAGCCCCTCAAGCCCGGGACAATTGAACACCGGGGAGCTGTTTTTT.

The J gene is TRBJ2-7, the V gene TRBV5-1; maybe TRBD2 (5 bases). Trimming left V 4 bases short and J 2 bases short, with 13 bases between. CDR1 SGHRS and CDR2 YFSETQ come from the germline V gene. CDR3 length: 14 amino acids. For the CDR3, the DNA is TGCGCCAGCAGCAGGATTGCGACTACCTACGAGCAGTACTTC. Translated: CASSRIATTYEQYF.

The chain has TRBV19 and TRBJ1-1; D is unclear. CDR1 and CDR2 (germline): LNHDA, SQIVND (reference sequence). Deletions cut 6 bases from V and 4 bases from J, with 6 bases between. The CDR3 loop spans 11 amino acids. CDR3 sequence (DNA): TGTGCCAGTAGGGCCAGCACTGAAGCTTTCTTT. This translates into CASRASTEAFF.

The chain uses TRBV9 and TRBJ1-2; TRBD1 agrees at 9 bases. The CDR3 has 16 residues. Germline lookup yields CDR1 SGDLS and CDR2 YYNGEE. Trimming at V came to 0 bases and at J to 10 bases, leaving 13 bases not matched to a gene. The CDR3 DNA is TGTGCCAGCAGCGTAGTCGACAGGGGGGACTTTTTTGACTACACCTTC. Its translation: CASSVVDRGDFFDYTF.

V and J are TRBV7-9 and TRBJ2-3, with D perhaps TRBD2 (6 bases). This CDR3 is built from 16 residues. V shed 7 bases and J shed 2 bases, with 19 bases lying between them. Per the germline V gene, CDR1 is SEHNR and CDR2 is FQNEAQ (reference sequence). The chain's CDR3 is CASTLTGVRPTDTQYF. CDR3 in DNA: TGTGCCAGCACCCTGACGGGAGTTAGACCCACAGATACGCAGTATTTT.

The CDR3 DNA reads as TGTGCCAGCAGTGGGGAAGGACAGGGGGCGGTCCGAGCTTTCTTT. Translating it yields CASSGEGQGAVRAFF. V gene TRBV2 combines with J gene TRBJ1-1, with 11 bases lining up with TRBD1. The V gene end was trimmed by 4 bases and the J gene end by 10 bases; junction bases not matched to a gene: 11. This CDR3 comprises 15 residues. Germline lookup yields CDR1 SNHLY and CDR2 FYNNEI.

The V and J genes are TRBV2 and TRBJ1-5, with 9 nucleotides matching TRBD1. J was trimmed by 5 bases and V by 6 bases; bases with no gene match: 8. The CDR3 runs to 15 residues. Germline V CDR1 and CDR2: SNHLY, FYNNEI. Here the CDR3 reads CASRSTGGRDQPQHF. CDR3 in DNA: TGTGCCAGCAGATCGACAGGGGGGAGGGATCAGCCCCAGCATTTT.

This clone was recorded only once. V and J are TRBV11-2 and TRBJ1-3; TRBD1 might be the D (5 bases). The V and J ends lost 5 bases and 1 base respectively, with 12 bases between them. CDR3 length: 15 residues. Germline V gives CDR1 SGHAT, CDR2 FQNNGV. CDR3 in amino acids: CASSKQATSGNTIYF. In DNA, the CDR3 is TGTGCCAGCAGCAAACAGGCTACTTCTGGAAACACCATATATTTT.

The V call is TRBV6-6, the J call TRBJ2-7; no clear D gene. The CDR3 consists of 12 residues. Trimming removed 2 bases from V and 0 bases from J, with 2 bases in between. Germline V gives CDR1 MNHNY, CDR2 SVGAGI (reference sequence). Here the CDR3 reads CASSYHSYEQYF. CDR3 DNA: TGTGCCAGCAGTTACCACTCCTACGAGCAGTACTTC.

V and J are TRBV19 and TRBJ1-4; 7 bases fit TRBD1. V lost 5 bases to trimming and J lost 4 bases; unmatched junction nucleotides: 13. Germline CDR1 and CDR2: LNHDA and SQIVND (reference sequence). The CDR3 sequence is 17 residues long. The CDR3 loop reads CASSHRDSPTYNEKLFF. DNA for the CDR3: TGTGCCAGTAGTCACCGGGACAGCCCCACCTATAATGAAAAACTGTTTTTT.

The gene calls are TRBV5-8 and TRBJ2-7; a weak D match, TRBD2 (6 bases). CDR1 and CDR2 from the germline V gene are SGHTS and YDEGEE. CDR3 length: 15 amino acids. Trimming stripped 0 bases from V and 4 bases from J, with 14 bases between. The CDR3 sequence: CASSLDGSGSYEQYF. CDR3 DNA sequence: TGTGCCAGCAGCTTGGACGGTAGCGGCTCTTACGAGCAGTACTTC.

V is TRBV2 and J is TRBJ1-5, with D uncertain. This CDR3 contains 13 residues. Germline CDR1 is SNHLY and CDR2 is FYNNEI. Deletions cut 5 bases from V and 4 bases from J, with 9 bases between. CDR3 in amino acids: CASSSRWNQPQHF. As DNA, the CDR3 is TGTGCCAGCAGTTCCAGGTGGAATCAGCCCCAGCATTTT. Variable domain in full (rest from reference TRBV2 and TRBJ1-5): EPEVTQTPSHQVTQMGQEVILRCVPISNHLYFYWYRQILGQKVEFLVSFYNNEISEKSEIFDDQFSVERPDGSNFTLKIRSTKLEDSAMYFCASSSRWNQPQHFGDGTRLSIL.

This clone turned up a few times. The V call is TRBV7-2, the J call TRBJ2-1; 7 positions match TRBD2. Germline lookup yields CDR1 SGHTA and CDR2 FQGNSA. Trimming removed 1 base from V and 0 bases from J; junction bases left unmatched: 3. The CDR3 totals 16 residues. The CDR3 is CASSLVGGSSYNEQFF. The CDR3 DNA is TGTGCCAGCAGCTTAGTCGGGGGGAGCTCCTACAATGAGCAGTTCTTC.

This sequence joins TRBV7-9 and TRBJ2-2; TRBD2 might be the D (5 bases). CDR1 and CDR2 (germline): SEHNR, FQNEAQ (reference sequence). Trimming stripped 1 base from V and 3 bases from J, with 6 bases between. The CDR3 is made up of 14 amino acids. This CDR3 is CASSLGEYTGELFF. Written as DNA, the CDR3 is TGTGCCAGCAGCTTAGGGGAGTACACCGGGGAGCTGTTTTTT.

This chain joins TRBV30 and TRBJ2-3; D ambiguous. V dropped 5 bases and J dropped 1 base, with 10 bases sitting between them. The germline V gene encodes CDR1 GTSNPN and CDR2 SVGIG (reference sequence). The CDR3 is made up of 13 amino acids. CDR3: CAWEARGTDTQYF. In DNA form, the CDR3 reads TGTGCCTGGGAAGCCCGAGGCACAGATACGCAGTATTTT.

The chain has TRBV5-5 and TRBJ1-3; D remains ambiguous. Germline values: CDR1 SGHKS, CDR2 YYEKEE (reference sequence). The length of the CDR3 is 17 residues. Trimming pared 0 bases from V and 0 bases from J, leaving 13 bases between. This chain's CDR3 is CASSLASVPTSGNTIYF. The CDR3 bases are TGTGCCAGCAGCTTGGCCTCAGTCCCAACCTCTGGAAACACCATATATTTT.

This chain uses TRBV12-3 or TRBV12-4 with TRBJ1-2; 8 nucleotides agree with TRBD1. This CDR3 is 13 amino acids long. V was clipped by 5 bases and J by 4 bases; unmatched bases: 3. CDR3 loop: CASSPQGGYGYTF. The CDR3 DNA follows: TGTGCCAGCAGTCCACAGGGGGGCTATGGCTACACCTTC.

CDR3 residues: CASSQTGNTEAFF. The CDR3 region has the DNA TGTGCCAGTAGCCAGACGGGGAACACTGAAGCTTTCTTT. The genes are TRBV19 and TRBJ1-1, with D uncertain. Germline CDR1 and CDR2: LNHDA and SQIVND (reference sequence). The CDR3 extends over 13 amino acids. Trimming pared 6 bases from V and 1 base from J, leaving 9 bases between.

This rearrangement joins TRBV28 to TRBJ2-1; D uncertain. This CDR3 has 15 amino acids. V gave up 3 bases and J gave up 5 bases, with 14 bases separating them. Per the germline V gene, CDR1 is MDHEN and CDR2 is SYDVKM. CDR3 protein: CASSFFRGTNNEQFF. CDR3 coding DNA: TGTGCCAGCAGTTTTTTTCGCGGTACTAACAATGAGCAGTTCTTC. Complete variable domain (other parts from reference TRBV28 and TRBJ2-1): DVKVTQSSRYLVKRTGEKVFLECVQDMDHENMFWYRQDPGLGLRLIYFSYDVKMKEKGDIPEGYSVSREKKERFSLILESASTNQTSMYLCASSFFRGTNNEQFFGPGTRLTVL.

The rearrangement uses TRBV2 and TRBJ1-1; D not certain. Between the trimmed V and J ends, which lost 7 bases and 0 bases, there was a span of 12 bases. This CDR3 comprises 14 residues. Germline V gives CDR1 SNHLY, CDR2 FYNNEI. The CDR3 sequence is CASNELTVNTEAFF. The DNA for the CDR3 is TGTGCCAGCAACGAACTCACAGTGAACACTGAAGCTTTCTTT.

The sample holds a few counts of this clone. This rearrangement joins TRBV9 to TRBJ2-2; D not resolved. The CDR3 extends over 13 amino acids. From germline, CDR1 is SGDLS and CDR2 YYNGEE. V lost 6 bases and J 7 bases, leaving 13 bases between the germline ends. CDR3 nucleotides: TGTGCCAGCACCGAGGATTGGAGCGGGGAGCTGTTTTTT. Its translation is CASTEDWSGELFF. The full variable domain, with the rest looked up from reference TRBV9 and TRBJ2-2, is DSGVTQTPKHLITATGQRVTLRCSPRSGDLSVYWYQQSLDQGLQFLIQYYNGEERAKGNILERFSAQQFPDLHSELNLSSLELGDSALYFCASTEDWSGELFFGEGSRLTVL.

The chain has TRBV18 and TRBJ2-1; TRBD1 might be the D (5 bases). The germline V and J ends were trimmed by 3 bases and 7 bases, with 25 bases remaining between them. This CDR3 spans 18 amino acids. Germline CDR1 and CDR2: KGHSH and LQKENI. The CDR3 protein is CASSPFQNRGLLGNEQFF. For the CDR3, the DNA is TGTGCCAGCTCACCGTTTCAAAATAGGGGTCTACTGGGGAATGAGCAGTTCTTC.

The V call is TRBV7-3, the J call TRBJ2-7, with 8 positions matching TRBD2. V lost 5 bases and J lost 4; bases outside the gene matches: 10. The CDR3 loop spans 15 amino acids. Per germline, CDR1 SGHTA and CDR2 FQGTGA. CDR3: CASSVSPGLGYEQYF. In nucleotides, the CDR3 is TGTGCCAGCAGCGTTAGTCCGGGACTAGGATACGAGCAGTACTTC.

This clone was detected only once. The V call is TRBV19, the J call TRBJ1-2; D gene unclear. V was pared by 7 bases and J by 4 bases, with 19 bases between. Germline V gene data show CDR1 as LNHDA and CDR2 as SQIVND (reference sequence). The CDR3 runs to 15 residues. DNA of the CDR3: TGTGCCAGTACCTCACCTTCGGGGATGAGCTATGGCTACACCTTC. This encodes CASTSPSGMSYGYTF.

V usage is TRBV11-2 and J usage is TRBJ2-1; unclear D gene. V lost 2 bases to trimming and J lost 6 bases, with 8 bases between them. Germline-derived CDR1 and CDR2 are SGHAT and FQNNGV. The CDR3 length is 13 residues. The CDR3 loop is CASSLFLRNEQFF. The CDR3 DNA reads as TGTGCCAGCAGCTTATTCCTCCGCAATGAGCAGTTCTTC.

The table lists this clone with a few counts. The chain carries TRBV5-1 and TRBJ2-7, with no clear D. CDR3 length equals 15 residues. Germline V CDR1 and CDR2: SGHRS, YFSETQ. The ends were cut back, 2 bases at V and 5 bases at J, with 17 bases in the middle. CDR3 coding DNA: TGCGCCAGCAGCTTTATCGGGTCCCCAGAGGACGAGCAGTACTTC. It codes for CASSFIGSPEDEQYF.